Shown below are 4 T cell receptor beta chains from a single sample sequenced in a study of cytomegalovirus exposure and HLA in healthy donors. Vbeta (60) and Jbeta (13) primers were used in the PCR. The table came from immunoSEQ multiplex PCR; TCRdb's copy has only in-frame clones and leaves some out. Here the sample spans fewer than 130,000 clones, 65% to 80% being singletons. Sequencing used PBMCs. The receptors were sampled from a woman in her thirties or forties in good health and CMV-seronegative.

This sequence joins TRBV7-2 and TRBJ1-4, with a tentative D call TRBD1 (5 bases). This CDR3 has 14 amino acids. V was clipped by 5 bases and J by 6 bases, with 13 bases between them. In germline, CDR1 is SGHTA, CDR2 FQGNSA. Here the CDR3 DNA reads TGTGCCAGCAGCACGGGAGGGGCTGATGAAAAACTGTTTTTT. This gives the protein CASSTGGADEKLFF.

V usage is TRBV9 and J usage is TRBJ2-3; 7 bases are shared with TRBD2. Germline trimming cut 6 bases from V and 6 bases from J; bases unmatched to any gene: 10. The CDR3 covers 14 residues. The germline gives CDR1 SGDLS, CDR2 YYNGEE. The CDR3 region is CASNAGAGEDTQYF. The CDR3 nucleotides read TGTGCCAGCAACGCGGGAGCGGGCGAGGATACGCAGTATTTT.

The J gene is TRBJ1-5, the V gene TRBV5-6; TRBD1 is a possible D gene (5 bases). Germline CDR1 SGHDT, CDR2 YYEEEE. The V gene lost 2 bases and the J gene lost 3 bases, with 15 bases spanning the gap. The CDR3 consists of 16 residues. In DNA form, the CDR3 reads TGTGCCAGCAGCTTAGGTCGGGGGACTATCAATCAGCCCCAGCATTTT. Protein product: CASSLGRGTINQPQHF.

This chain uses TRBV7-9 with TRBJ2-7, with 9 positions matching TRBD1. Unmatched junction bases numbered 11, after V lost 5 bases and J lost 9 bases. This CDR3 has 14 amino acids. Germline loops: CDR1 SEHNR, CDR2 FQNEAQ (reference sequence). CDR3 nucleotide sequence: TGTGCCAGCAGCCCGGACAGGGGCCTTGGTGGGCAGTACTTC. Translating gives CASSPDRGLGGQYF. The full variable domain, completed using reference TRBV7-9 and TRBJ2-7, is DTGVSQNPRHKITKRGQNVTFRCDPISEHNRLYWYRQTLGQGPEFLTYFQNEAQLEKSRLLSDRFSAERPKGSFSTLEIQRTEQGDSAMYLCASSPDRGLGGQYFGPGTRLTVT.